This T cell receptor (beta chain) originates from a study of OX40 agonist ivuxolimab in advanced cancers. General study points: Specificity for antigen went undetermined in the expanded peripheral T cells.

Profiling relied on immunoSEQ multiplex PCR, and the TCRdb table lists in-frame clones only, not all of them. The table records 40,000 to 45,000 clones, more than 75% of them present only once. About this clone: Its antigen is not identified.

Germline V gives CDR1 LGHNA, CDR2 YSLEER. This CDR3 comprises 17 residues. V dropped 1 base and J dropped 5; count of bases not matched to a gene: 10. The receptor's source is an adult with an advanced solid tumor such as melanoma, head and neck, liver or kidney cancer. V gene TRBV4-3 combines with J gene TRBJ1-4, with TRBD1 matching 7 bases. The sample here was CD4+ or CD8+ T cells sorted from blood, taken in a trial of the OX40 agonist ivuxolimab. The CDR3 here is CASSQVWTGGVNEKLFF. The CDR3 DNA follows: TGCGCCAGCAGCCAAGTCTGGACAGGAGGGGTCAATGAAAAACTGTTTTTT.